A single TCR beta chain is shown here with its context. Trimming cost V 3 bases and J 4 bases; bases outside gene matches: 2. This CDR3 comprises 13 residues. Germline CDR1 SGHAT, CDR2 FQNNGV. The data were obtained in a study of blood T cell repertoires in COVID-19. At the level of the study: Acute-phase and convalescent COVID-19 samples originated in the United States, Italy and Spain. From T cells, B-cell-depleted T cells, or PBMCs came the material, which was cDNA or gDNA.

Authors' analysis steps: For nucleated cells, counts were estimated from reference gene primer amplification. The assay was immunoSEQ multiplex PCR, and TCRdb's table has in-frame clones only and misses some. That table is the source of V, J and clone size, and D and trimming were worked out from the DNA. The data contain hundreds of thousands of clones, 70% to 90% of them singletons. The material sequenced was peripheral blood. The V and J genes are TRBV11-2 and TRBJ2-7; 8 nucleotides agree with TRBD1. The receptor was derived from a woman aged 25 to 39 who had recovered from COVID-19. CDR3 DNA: TGTGCCAGCAGCTTTCGACAGGGGTACGAGCAGTACTTC. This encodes CASSFRQGYEQYF. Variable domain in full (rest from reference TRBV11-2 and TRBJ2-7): EAGVAQSPRYKIIEKRQSVAFWCNPISGHATLYWYQQILGQGPKLLIQFQNNGVVDDSQLPKDRFSAERLKGVDSTLKIQPAKLEDSAVYLCASSFRQGYEQYFGPGTRLTVT.